This T cell receptor (beta chain) was found in a study of T cell repertoires in cytomegalovirus infection. Study-level points and caveats: Dominating the ex vivo response were TCR beta clonotypes that were CMV-specific and HLA-C-restricted.

From the reads, TCRdb called clonotypes with MiXCR, one entry per CDR3 protein. The sample carries hundreds of thousands of distinct CDR3 sequences, over 25% recorded once. As for this clonotype: What it recognizes is unknown. A read error may explain this, as a much larger clone is one base away.

Deletions cut 10 bases from V and 0 bases from J, with 23 bases between. CDR1 is SGHVS and CDR2 is FNYEAQ in the germline V gene. This CDR3 comprises 17 residues. This sequence joins TRBV7-6 and TRBJ2-3, with no clear D. This receptor was taken from a human donor in good health (CMV status not recorded). Some clones in this sample may be carry-over from other donors' samples. The source material was cultured CD8+ T cells from PBMCs, sampled from culture after CMV antigen stimulation. The CDR3: CANSTFLLGSSTDTQYF. CDR3 bases: TGTGCCAACAGTACGTTCTTACTCGGATCTAGCACAGATACGCAGTATTTT.